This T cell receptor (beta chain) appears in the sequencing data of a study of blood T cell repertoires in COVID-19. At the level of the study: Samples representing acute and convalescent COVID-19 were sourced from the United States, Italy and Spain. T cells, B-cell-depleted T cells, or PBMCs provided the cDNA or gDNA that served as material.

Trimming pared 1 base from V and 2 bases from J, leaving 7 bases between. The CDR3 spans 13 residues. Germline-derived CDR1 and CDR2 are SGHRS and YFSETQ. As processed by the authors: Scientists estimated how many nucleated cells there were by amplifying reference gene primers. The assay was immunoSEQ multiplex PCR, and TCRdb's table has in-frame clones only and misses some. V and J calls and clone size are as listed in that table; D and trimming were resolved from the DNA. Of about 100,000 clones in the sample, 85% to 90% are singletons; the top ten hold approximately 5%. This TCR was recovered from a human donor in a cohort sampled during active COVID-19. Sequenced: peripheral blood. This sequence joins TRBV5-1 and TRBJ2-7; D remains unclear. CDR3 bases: TGCGCCAGCAGCTTGAAGGCGGCCTACGAGCAGTACTTC. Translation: CASSLKAAYEQYF.